The 4 T cell receptor beta chains reported below all come from one sample, sequenced in a study of cytomegalovirus exposure and HLA in healthy donors. Amplification used 60 Vbeta primers and 13 Jbeta primers. Here immunoSEQ multiplex PCR was the method, and the copy in TCRdb shows in-frame clones only, minus some. The sample has fewer than 200,000 clones; roughly four fifths are singletons. Sequenced input: PBMCs. These receptors were taken from a woman in her twenties or thirties in good health and CMV-seronegative.

CDR3 DNA: TGTGCCAGCAGTGAAGCCCAAATCAGGTACTTC. Translated, it gives CASSEAQIRYF. This rearrangement joins TRBV6-1 to TRBJ2-4; D is ambiguous. Germline V gene data show CDR1 as MNHNS and CDR2 as SASEGT. V was pared by 0 bases and J by 15 bases, with 9 bases between. CDR3 length: 11 amino acids.

The chain combines TRBV7-9 with TRBJ2-7; 9 bases match TRBD1. The CDR3 consists of 15 residues. Germline loops: CDR1 SEHNR, CDR2 FQNEAQ (reference sequence). With 5 bases clipped from V and 7 bases from J, the junction kept 12 bases outside the gene matches. The CDR3 DNA reads TGTGCCAGCAGCCTCGGGGACAGGGTATCGGGAGAGCAGTACTTC. Its protein product is CASSLGDRVSGEQYF.

V is TRBV28 and J is TRBJ1-2; D may be TRBD1 (6 bases). CDR3 size: 15 residues. V dropped 5 bases and J dropped 2 bases, with 15 bases sitting between them. CDR1 and CDR2 from the germline V gene are MDHEN and SYDVKM. The CDR3 coding sequence is TGTGCCAGCAGTCCCGGCTCCGACAGGAACTATGGCTACACCTTC. Its protein is CASSPGSDRNYGYTF.

This clone has more than one count but fewer than ten. V usage is TRBV14 and J usage is TRBJ2-1; TRBD2 aligns across 11 bases. The CDR3 totals 14 residues. V gave up 4 bases and J gave up 7 bases; unmatched junction bases: 3. Germline CDR1 SGHDN, CDR2 FVKESK. CDR3 protein: CASSLLAGVNEQFF. For the CDR3, the DNA is TGTGCCAGCAGCCTACTAGCGGGAGTGAATGAGCAGTTCTTC.